These 17 T cell receptor beta chains share one sample of origin, sequenced in a study of OX40 agonist ivuxolimab in advanced cancers. The repertoire was sequenced with immunoSEQ multiplex PCR; TCRdb's copy has only in-frame clones and lacks some. The top ten clones hold over 3.5% of a sample with about 62,000 clones, 85% of them seen once. Sequencing was performed on CD4+ or CD8+ T cells sorted from blood, taken in a trial of the OX40 agonist ivuxolimab. These receptors were obtained from an adult with an advanced solid tumor such as melanoma, head and neck, liver or kidney cancer.

The chain employs TRBV28 and TRBJ2-7, with D perhaps matching TRBD1 (5 bases). This CDR3 has 14 residues. Germline CDR1 reads MDHEN; CDR2 reads SYDVKM. The ends were cut back, 5 bases at V and 1 base at J, with 12 bases in the middle. In nucleotides, the CDR3 is TGTGCCAGCAGTCGACAGAGTCCTTCCTACGAGCAGTACTTC. Translating it yields CASSRQSPSYEQYF.

The genes are TRBV6-1 and TRBJ2-1; D is undetermined. CDR1 is MNHNS, CDR2 SASEGT, per germline. The V and J ends lost 5 bases and 5 bases respectively, with 4 bases between them. CDR3 length: 11 amino acids. The CDR3 here is CASSRDNEQFF. In DNA, the CDR3 is TGTGCCAGCAGTAGGGACAATGAGCAGTTCTTC.

The rearrangement joins TRBV9 to TRBJ2-1, with a tentative D call TRBD1 (6 bases). The ends were cut back, 2 bases at V and 9 bases at J, with 24 bases in the middle. CDR3 length equals 17 residues. CDR1 is SGDLS, CDR2 YYNGEE, per germline. The CDR3 spells CASSVATAGSGTLEQFF. DNA of the CDR3: TGTGCCAGCAGCGTCGCCACCGCGGGCAGTGGGACACTTGAGCAGTTCTTC.

This chain connects TRBV5-4 to TRBJ2-5; a weak D match, TRBD2 (6 bases). Germline-derived CDR1 and CDR2 are SGHNT and YYREEE (reference sequence). V lost 4 bases, J lost 2 bases, and 12 bases lay in between. This CDR3 region has 14 residues. CDR3 sequence: CASSPKSGQETQYF. DNA for the CDR3: TGTGCCAGCAGCCCTAAAAGCGGGCAAGAGACCCAGTACTTC.

V and J are TRBV28 and TRBJ1-5; D possibly corresponds to TRBD1 (6 bases). Germline V gene sequence: CDR1 MDHEN, CDR2 SYDVKM. V was pared by 4 bases and J by 4 bases, with 11 bases between. The CDR3 is 14 amino acids. The CDR3 DNA reads as TGTGCCAGCAGTTCGGGGGGCGGGAATCAGCCCCAGCATTTT. Its protein is CASSSGGGNQPQHF.

The V gene is TRBV7-9, the J gene TRBJ1-3, with unresolved D. The length of the CDR3 is 16 residues. Trimming removed 6 bases at V and 0 bases at J, with 15 bases between. Germline loops: CDR1 SEHNR, CDR2 FQNEAQ (reference sequence). The CDR3 coding sequence is TGTGCCAGCAGTTGGGCAGAGTTTGCCTCTGGAAACACCATATATTTT. Protein: CASSWAEFASGNTIYF.

The rearrangement uses TRBV18 and TRBJ1-3; possibly TRBD1 for D (6 bases). Germline CDR1 is KGHSH and CDR2 is LQKENI. The germline V and J ends were trimmed by 2 bases and 4 bases, with 12 bases remaining between them. CDR3 length: 15 residues. In DNA form, the CDR3 reads TGTGCCAGCTCACCAACGGACAGTGCGGGAAACACCATATATTTT. Its protein product is CASSPTDSAGNTIYF.

The J gene is TRBJ2-1, the V gene TRBV2; D gene ambiguous. The V end lost 4 bases, the J end lost 0 bases, and 10 bases lay between the germline ends. This CDR3 spans 15 amino acids. The germline gives CDR1 SNHLY, CDR2 FYNNEI. The chain's CDR3 is CASSVKRYSYNEQFF. Here the CDR3 DNA reads TGTGCCAGCAGTGTGAAACGGTACTCCTACAATGAGCAGTTCTTC. The whole variable domain, remainder taken from reference TRBV2 and TRBJ2-1, is EPEVTQTPSHQVTQMGQEVILRCVPISNHLYFYWYRQILGQKVEFLVSFYNNEISEKSEIFDDQFSVERPDGSNFTLKIRSTKLEDSAMYFCASSVKRYSYNEQFFGPGTRLTVL.

The chain joins TRBV19 to TRBJ1-1; TRBD1 aligns across 7 bases. Per the germline V gene, CDR1 is LNHDA and CDR2 is SQIVND (reference sequence). The CDR3 contains 13 residues. The V segment lost 6 bases and the J segment 4 bases; nucleotides outside the gene matches: 5. CDR3 amino acids: CASRTGQITEAFF. The CDR3 DNA follows: TGTGCCAGTAGGACAGGGCAGATCACTGAAGCTTTCTTT.

The J gene is TRBJ2-3, the V gene TRBV27, with D perhaps TRBD1 (6 bases). CDR1 and CDR2 (germline): MNHEY, SMNVEV (reference sequence). This CDR3 is built from 17 residues. With 6 bases removed from V and 2 bases from J, the gap between germline ends came to 21 bases. This CDR3 is CASRARGYEVNTDTQYF. In DNA form, the CDR3 reads TGTGCCAGCAGAGCAAGGGGGTATGAGGTGAACACAGATACGCAGTATTTT.

CDR3 DNA: TGTGCCAGCGGCAGGAGGGACACATACGAGCAGTACTTC. Translating gives CASGRRDTYEQYF. The V call is TRBV27, the J call TRBJ2-7; the D gene could be TRBD1 or TRBD2 (6 bases each). Germline V gene sequence: CDR1 MNHEY, CDR2 SMNVEV (reference sequence). V lost 8 bases, J lost 4 bases, and 15 bases lay in between. This CDR3 comprises 13 residues.

This clone has a handful of counts. The chain employs TRBV15 and TRBJ1-5; D is unresolved. CDR3 length: 16 amino acids. Trimming removed 0 bases at V and 7 bases at J, with 16 bases between. Germline V lookup: CDR1 LNHNV, CDR2 YYDKDF (reference sequence). CDR3 coding DNA: TGTGCCACCAGCAGAGATTCCGCGACCTTAGGACAGCCCCAGCATTTT. Its protein product is CATSRDSATLGQPQHF. The full variable domain, completed using reference TRBV15 and TRBJ1-5, is DAMVIQNPRYQVTQFGKPVTLSCSQTLNHNVMYWYQQKSSQAPKLLFHYYDKDFNNEADTPDNFQSRRPNTSFCFLDIRSPGLGDTAMYLCATSRDSATLGQPQHFGDGTRLSIL.

The V gene is TRBV19, the J gene TRBJ1-5; 9 positions agree with TRBD1. Germline V gene data show CDR1 as LNHDA and CDR2 as SQIVND (reference sequence). With 6 bases clipped from V and 6 bases from J, the junction kept 9 bases outside the gene matches. The CDR3 has 15 residues. The CDR3 loop reads CASSDTGGAGQPQHF. CDR3 sequence (DNA): TGTGCCAGTAGCGATACAGGGGGCGCGGGTCAGCCCCAGCATTTT.

This chain links TRBV30 with TRBJ1-6; D unresolved. Between the trimmed V and J ends, which lost 0 bases and 7 bases, there was a span of 10 bases. Germline loops: CDR1 GTSNPN, CDR2 SVGIG (reference sequence). The CDR3 has 14 residues. The CDR3 is CAWSVRSGNSPLHF. The CDR3, as DNA: TGTGCCTGGAGTGTACGGTCGGGGAATTCACCCCTCCACTTT. Combining the CDR3 with reference TRBV30 and TRBJ1-6 gives the whole variable domain SQTIHQWPATLVQPVGSPLSLECTVEGTSNPNLYWYRQAAGRGLQLLFYSVGIGQISSEVPQNLSASRPQDRQFILSSKKLLLSDSGFYLCAWSVRSGNSPLHFGNGTRLTVT.

The count of this clone is one. The chain links TRBV7-2 to TRBJ1-2; 8 positions match TRBD1. Germline values: CDR1 SGHTA, CDR2 FQGNSA. Germline trimming cut 0 bases from V and 8 bases from J; bases unmatched to any gene: 11. The CDR3 covers 16 residues. CDR3 sequence (DNA): TGTGCCAGCAGCTTAGCGTGGTCAGGACAGGGACGCGGCTACACCTTC. It translates to CASSLAWSGQGRGYTF.

The chain uses TRBV28 and TRBJ1-4, with 7 bases matching TRBD1. Per germline, CDR1 MDHEN and CDR2 SYDVKM. CDR3 size: 15 residues. Trimming at V came to 6 bases and at J to 2 bases, leaving 6 bases not matched to a gene. The CDR3 nucleotides are TGTGCCAGCAGGTCTCCGGGACAGACTAATGAAAAACTGTTTTTT. Its protein product is CASRSPGQTNEKLFF.

CDR3 in DNA: TGTGCCAGCAGTTACGGGCAGACAGGTTTGGAGACCCAGTACTTC. Amino acids: CASSYGQTGLETQYF. The chain recombines TRBV6-6 with TRBJ2-5, with D perhaps matching TRBD1 (6 bases). Germline loops: CDR1 MNHNY, CDR2 SVGAGI (reference sequence). The CDR3 loop spans 15 amino acids. V lost 2 bases, J lost 5 bases, and 15 bases lay in between.